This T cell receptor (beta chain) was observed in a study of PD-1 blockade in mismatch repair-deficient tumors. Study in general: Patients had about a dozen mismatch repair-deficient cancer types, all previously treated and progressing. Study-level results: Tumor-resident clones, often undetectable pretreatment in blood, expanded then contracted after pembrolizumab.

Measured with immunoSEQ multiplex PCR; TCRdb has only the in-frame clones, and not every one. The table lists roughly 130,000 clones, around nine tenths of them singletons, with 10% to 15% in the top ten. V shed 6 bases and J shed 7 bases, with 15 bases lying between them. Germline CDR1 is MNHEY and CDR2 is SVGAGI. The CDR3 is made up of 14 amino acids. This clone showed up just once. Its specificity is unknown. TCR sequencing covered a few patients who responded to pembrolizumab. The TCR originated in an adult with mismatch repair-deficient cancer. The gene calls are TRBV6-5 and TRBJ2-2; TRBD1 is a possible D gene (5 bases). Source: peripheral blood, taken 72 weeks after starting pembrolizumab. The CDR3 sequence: CASSQTGTVGELFF. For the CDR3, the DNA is TGTGCCAGCAGCCAAACAGGAACGGTCGGGGAGCTGTTTTTT.